These 18 T cell receptor beta chains were all obtained from the same sample, sequenced in a study of blood T cells in healthy people across ages. The authors ran a second PCR of 7 to 11 cycles using a sample-barcoded 5' primer and a J-beta primer mix. MiXCR, run by TCRdb on the 5' RACE reads, gives a single entry per CDR3 protein. The repertoire has around 800,000 distinct CDR3 sequences, approximately 48% of them found once; the top ten carry nearly 20%. Specimen: blood. These receptors originate from a man between 60 and 70 years old in good health.

This clonotype was detected only once. The chain is built from TRBV5-6 and TRBJ1-2, with D unresolved. Germline V lookup: CDR1 SGHDT, CDR2 YYEEEE. V was shortened by 4 bases and J by 1 base, with 8 bases between the two germline ends. The CDR3 sequence is 13 residues long. For the CDR3, the DNA is TGTGCCAGCAGCGTGGGCGTTAACTATGGCTACACCTTC. Its protein product is CASSVGVNYGYTF. Supplemented by reference TRBV5-6 and TRBJ1-2, the full variable domain reads DAGVTQSPTHLIKTRGQQVTLRCSPKSGHDTVSWYQQALGQGPQFIFQYYEEEERQRGNFPDRFSGHQFPNYSSELNVNALLLGDSALYLCASSVGVNYGYTFGSGTRLTVV.

The chain couples TRBV7-9 to TRBJ1-4; 8 positions agree with TRBD1. The CDR3 runs 16 residues. Germline CDR1 and CDR2: SEHNR and FQNEAQ (reference sequence). The trim removed 0 bases at V and 2 bases at J, leaving 2 bases unmatched. The CDR3 sequence is CASSLAQGATNEKLFF. The CDR3 region has the DNA TGTGCCAGCAGCTTAGCCCAGGGGGCCACTAATGAAAAACTGTTTTTT.

The V and J genes are TRBV27 and TRBJ2-4; D may be TRBD1 (5 bases). The CDR3 has 16 residues. In germline, CDR1 is MNHEY, CDR2 SMNVEV (reference sequence). Trimming stripped 5 bases from V and 0 bases from J, with 14 bases between. Here the CDR3 reads CASSASQGAAKNIQYF. The CDR3 nucleotides read TGTGCCAGCAGTGCTAGTCAGGGTGCAGCCAAAAACATTCAGTACTTC.

The CDR3 DNA reads TGCAGTGCTAGCGCGGGGGGGTTCTACAATGAGCAGTACTTC. This translates into CSASAGGFYNEQYF. This sequence joins TRBV20-1 and TRBJ2-1; 9 nucleotides line up with TRBD2. The closer fit of TRBJ2-7 to the DNA end suggests the J call may be wrong. The CDR3 loop spans 14 amino acids. Germline V lookup: CDR1 DFQATT, CDR2 SNEGSKA (reference sequence).

The chain is built from TRBV6-2 or TRBV6-3 and TRBJ2-7; 10 nucleotides align to TRBD1. The CDR3 sequence is 15 residues long. The J segment lost 6 bases and the V segment lost 6 bases, leaving 11 bases of the junction unmatched. Germline lookup yields CDR1 MNHEY and CDR2 SVGEGT. The CDR3 region is CASRRRDRGLGEQYF. In nucleotides, the CDR3 is TGTGCCAGCAGGCGACGGGACAGGGGTTTGGGCGAGCAGTACTTC.

The chain couples TRBV13 to TRBJ1-2; 8 bases are shared with TRBD1. The CDR3 covers 15 residues. Germline CDR1 PRHDT, CDR2 FYEKMQ (reference sequence). Unmatched junction bases numbered 10, after V lost 6 bases and J lost 4 bases. The CDR3 protein is CASRRGQVPGYGYTF. In DNA, the CDR3 is TGTGCCAGCAGGAGGGGACAGGTCCCAGGCTATGGCTACACCTTC.

As concerns this clonotype: One end of the junction does not line up with germline, which may come from a read error. The chain links TRBV14 to TRBJ2-1; D is undetermined. CDR1 is SGHDN and CDR2 is FVKESK in the germline V gene. CDR3 length: 16 residues. As DNA, the CDR3 is TGTGCCAGCAGCCAAGATGGTGTGGGCTGGTACAATGGGCAGTTCTTC. Translated: CASSQDGVGWYNGQFF. Full variable domain (rest looked up from reference TRBV14 and TRBJ2-1): EAGVTQFPSHSVIEKGQTVTLRCDPISGHDNLYWYRRVMGKEIKFLLHFVKESKQDESGMPNNRFLAERTGGTYSTLKVQPAELEDSGVYFCASSQDGVGWYNGQFFGPGTRLTVL.

This clonotype was seen more than once but under ten times. V gene TRBV6-5 combines with J gene TRBJ2-6; D possibly corresponds to TRBD1 (5 bases). CDR1 and CDR2 from the germline V gene are MNHEY and SVGAGI. V lost 6 bases and J lost 2, with 11 bases in between. The CDR3 has 15 amino acids. The CDR3 DNA follows: TGTGCCAGCAGCTACGACAGACCTGGGGCCAACGTCCTGACTTTC. Its protein product is CASSYDRPGANVLTF.

The chain combines TRBV7-2 with TRBJ2-1; D is perhaps TRBD2 (5 bases). CDR1 SGHTA and CDR2 FQGNSA come from the germline V gene. The V gene lost 2 bases and the J gene lost 10 bases, with 9 bases spanning the gap. This CDR3 region has 12 residues. CDR3 sequence: CASSLILAEQFF. The CDR3 DNA reads TGTGCCAGCAGCTTAATTCTAGCAGAGCAGTTCTTC.

The gene calls are TRBV6-6 and TRBJ2-7; TRBD2 is a possible D gene (6 bases). CDR1 and CDR2 from the germline V gene are MNHNY and SVGAGI (reference sequence). Trimming stripped 6 bases from V and 7 bases from J, with 16 bases between. The length of the CDR3 is 13 residues. CDR3 nucleotide sequence: TGTGCCAGCAGCGGGGACTCCAGGCGTGAGCAGTACTTC. It yields the protein CASSGDSRREQYF.

The rearrangement links TRBV3-1 to TRBJ2-5; a weak D match, TRBD2 (6 bases). Trimming stripped 1 base from V and 2 bases from J, with 14 bases between. The germline V gene has CDR1 LGHDT and CDR2 YNNKEL (reference sequence). The CDR3 totals 16 residues. CDR3 nucleotides: TGTGCCAGCAGCCAAGTGAATAGCGGTCCTCAAGAGACCCAGTACTTC. Translated, it gives CASSQVNSGPQETQYF.

This clonotype was observed many times. The chain employs TRBV20-1 and TRBJ1-2, with D possibly TRBD1 on 5 matching bases. Trimming stripped 1 base from V and 5 bases from J, with 5 bases between. This CDR3 is built from 11 residues. Germline values: CDR1 DFQATT, CDR2 SNEGSKA (reference sequence). CDR3 sequence reads: CSARGQYGYTF. The CDR3 coding sequence is TGCAGTGCTAGAGGACAGTATGGCTACACCTTC.

The rearrangement links TRBV4-1 to TRBJ2-5, with 8 bases identical to TRBD2. Germline V gene sequence: CDR1 MGHRA, CDR2 YSYEKL. This CDR3 has 16 residues. After removal of 3 bases from V and 5 bases from J, the junction contained 11 bases not matched to a gene. This CDR3 is CASSHVPGTRGETQYF. The CDR3 DNA reads TGCGCCAGCAGCCATGTGCCCGGGACTAGAGGCGAGACCCAGTACTTC.

The chain couples TRBV5-1 to TRBJ2-7, with a possible D match to TRBD1 (6 bases). Trimming left V 5 bases short and J 5 bases short, with 17 bases between. The germline CDR1 and CDR2 sequences are SGHRS and YFSETQ. The CDR3 runs 14 residues. The CDR3 is CASSTAQGSNEQYF. CDR3 coding DNA: TGCGCCAGCAGTACCGCACAGGGTTCCAACGAGCAGTACTTC.

The gene calls are TRBV6-2 or TRBV6-3 and TRBJ2-1; 13 bases align to TRBD2. In germline, CDR1 is MNHEY, CDR2 SVGEGT. The CDR3 runs to 16 residues. After removal of 6 bases from V and 7 bases from J, the junction contained 9 bases not matched to a gene. The CDR3 reads CASRRTGTSGMNEQFF. DNA of the CDR3: TGTGCCAGCAGACGTACCGGGACTAGCGGGATGAATGAGCAGTTCTTC.

The chain employs TRBV7-9 and TRBJ2-7, with D perhaps TRBD1 (5 bases). V was trimmed by 4 bases and J by 4 bases, leaving 11 bases between them. Germline CDR1 SEHNR, CDR2 FQNEAQ (reference sequence). This CDR3 spans 13 amino acids. The CDR3 reads CASSCMGPYEQYF. CDR3 bases: TGTGCCAGCAGCTGTATGGGGCCATACGAGCAGTACTTC. Full variable domain (remainder filled in from reference TRBV7-9 and TRBJ2-7): DTGVSQNPRHKITKRGQNVTFRCDPISEHNRLYWYRQTLGQGPEFLTYFQNEAQLEKSRLLSDRFSAERPKGSFSTLEIQRTEQGDSAMYLCASSCMGPYEQYFGPGTRLTVT.

The chain carries TRBV4-1 and TRBJ1-1; unclear D gene. The V gene's germline CDR1 is MGHRA and CDR2 YSYEKL. The CDR3 is 15 amino acids. Deletions cut 1 base from V and 0 bases from J, with 9 bases between. CDR3 nucleotide sequence: TGCGCCAGCAGCCAAGTCGACGACATGAACACTGAAGCTTTCTTT. Protein product: CASSQVDDMNTEAFF.

A few counts support this clonotype. The chain joins TRBV15 to TRBJ2-7; tentatively, D is TRBD1 (6 bases). The J call is uncertain, as TRBJ2-5 better fits the DNA end. The CDR3 loop spans 14 amino acids. The germline gives CDR1 LNHNV, CDR2 YYDKDF (reference sequence). In DNA, the CDR3 is TGTGCCACCAGCCCGCAACACAGGGAGGAGACCCAGTACTTC. Amino acid sequence: CATSPQHREETQYF.